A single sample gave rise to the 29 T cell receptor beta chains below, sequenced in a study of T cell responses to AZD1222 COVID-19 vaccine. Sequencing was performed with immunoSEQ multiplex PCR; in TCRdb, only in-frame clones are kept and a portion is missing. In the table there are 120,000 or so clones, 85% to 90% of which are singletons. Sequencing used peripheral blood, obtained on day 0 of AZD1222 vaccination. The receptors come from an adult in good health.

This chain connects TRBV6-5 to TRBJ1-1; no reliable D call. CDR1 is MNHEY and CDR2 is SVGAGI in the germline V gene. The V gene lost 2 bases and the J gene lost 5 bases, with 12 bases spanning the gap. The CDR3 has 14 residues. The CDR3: CASSYMVGGTEAFF. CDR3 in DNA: TGTGCCAGCAGTTACATGGTGGGCGGGACTGAAGCTTTCTTT.

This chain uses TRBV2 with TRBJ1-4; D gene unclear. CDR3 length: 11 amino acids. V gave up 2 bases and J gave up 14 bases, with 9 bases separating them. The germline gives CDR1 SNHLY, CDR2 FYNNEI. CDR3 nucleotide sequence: TGTGCCAGCAGTGAATCCCAGACCCTGTTTTTT. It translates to CASSESQTLFF. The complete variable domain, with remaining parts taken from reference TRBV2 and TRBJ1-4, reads EPEVTQTPSHQVTQMGQEVILRCVPISNHLYFYWYRQILGQKVEFLVSFYNNEISEKSEIFDDQFSVERPDGSNFTLKIRSTKLEDSAMYFCASSESQTLFFGSGTQLSVL.

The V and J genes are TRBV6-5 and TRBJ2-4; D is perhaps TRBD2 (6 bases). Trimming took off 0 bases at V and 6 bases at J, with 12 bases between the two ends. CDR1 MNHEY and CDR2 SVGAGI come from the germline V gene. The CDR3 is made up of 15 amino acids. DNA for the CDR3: TGTGCCAGCAGTTACTCGGTGGACTACCTAAACATTCAGTACTTC. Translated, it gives CASSYSVDYLNIQYF.

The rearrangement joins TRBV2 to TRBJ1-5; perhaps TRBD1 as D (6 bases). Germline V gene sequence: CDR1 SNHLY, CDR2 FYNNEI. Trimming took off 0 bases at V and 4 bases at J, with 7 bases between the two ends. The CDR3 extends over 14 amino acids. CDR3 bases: TGTGCCAGCAGTGAAGCAACAGGGAATCAGCCCCAGCATTTT. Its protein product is CASSEATGNQPQHF.

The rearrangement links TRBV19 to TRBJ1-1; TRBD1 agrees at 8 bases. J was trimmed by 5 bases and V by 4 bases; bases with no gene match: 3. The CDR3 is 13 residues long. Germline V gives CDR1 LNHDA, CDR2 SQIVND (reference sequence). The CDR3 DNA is TGTGCCAGTAGTAAGGACAGGGATACTGAAGCTTTCTTT. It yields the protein CASSKDRDTEAFF.

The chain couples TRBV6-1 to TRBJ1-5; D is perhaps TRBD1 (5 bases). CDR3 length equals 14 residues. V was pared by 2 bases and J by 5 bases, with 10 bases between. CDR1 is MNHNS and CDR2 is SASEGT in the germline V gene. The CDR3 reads CASSEWGRDQPQHF. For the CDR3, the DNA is TGTGCCAGCAGTGAATGGGGCAGGGATCAGCCCCAGCATTTT.

The CDR3 DNA sequence: TGTGCCTGGAGTATACCCGGAGCGGGGGGGAATGAGCAGTTCTTC. It yields the protein CAWSIPGAGGNEQFF. This sequence joins TRBV30 and TRBJ2-1; 10 bases fit TRBD2. This CDR3 is built from 15 residues. J gave up 7 bases and V 2 bases, and 8 bases lay outside the gene matches. Germline-derived CDR1 and CDR2 are GTSNPN and SVGIG (reference sequence).

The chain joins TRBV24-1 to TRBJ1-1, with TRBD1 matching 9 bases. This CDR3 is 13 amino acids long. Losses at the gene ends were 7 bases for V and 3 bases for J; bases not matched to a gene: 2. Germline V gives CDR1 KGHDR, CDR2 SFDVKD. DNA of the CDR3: TGTGCCACCAGGGACAGGGGAGACACTGAAGCTTTCTTT. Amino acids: CATRDRGDTEAFF.

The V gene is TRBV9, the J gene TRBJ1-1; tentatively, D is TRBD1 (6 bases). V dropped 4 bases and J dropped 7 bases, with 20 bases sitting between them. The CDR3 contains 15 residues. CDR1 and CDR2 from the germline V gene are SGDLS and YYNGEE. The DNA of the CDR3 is TGTGCCAGCAGCACAGCTAGGGTTGGCAGGGGTGAAGCTTTCTTT. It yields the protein CASSTARVGRGEAFF. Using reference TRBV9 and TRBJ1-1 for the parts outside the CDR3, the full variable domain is DSGVTQTPKHLITATGQRVTLRCSPRSGDLSVYWYQQSLDQGLQFLIQYYNGEERAKGNILERFSAQQFPDLHSELNLSSLELGDSALYFCASSTARVGRGEAFFGQGTRLTVV.

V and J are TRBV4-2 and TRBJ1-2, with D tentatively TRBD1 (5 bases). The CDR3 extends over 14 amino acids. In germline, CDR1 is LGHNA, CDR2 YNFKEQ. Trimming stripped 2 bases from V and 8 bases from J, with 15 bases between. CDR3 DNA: TGTGCCAGCAGCCAACCACAGGTTGTCGGCGGCTACACCTTC. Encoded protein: CASSQPQVVGGYTF.

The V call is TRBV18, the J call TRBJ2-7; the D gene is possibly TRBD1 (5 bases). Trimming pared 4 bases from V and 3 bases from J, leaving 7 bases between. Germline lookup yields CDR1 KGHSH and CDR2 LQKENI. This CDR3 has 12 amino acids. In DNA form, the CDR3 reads TGTGCCAGCTCACTAGACAGCTACGAGCAGTACTTC. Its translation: CASSLDSYEQYF.

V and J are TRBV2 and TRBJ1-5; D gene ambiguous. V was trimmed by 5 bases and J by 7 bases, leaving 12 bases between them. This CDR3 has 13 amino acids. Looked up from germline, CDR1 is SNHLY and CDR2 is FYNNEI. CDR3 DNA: TGTGCCAGCAGTATCAGGAGGGAACAGCCCCAGCATTTT. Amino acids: CASSIRREQPQHF.

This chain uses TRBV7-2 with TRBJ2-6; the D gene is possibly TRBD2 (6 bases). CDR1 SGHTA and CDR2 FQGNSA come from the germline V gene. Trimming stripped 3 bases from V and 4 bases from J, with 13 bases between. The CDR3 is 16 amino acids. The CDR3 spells CASSFIGGVGANVLTF. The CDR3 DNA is TGTGCCAGCAGCTTTATTGGAGGGGTCGGGGCCAACGTCCTGACTTTC. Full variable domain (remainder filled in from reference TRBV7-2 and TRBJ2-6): GAGVSQSPSNKVTEKGKDVELRCDPISGHTALYWYRQSLGQGLEFLIYFQGNSAPDKSGLPSDRFSAERTGGSVSTLTIQRTQQEDSAVYLCASSFIGGVGANVLTFGAGSRLTVL.

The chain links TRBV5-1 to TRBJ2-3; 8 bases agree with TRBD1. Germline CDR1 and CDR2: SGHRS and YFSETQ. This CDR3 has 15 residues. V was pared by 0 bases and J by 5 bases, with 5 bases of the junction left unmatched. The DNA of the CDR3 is TGCGCCAGCAGCTTGGGGACAGGGTTCATAGATACGCAGTATTTT. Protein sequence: CASSLGTGFIDTQYF.

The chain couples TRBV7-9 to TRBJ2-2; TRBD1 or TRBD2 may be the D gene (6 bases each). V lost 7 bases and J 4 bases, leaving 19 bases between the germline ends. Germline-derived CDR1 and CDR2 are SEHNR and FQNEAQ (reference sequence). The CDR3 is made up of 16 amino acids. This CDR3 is CASTPNRGAATGELFF. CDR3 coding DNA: TGTGCCAGCACCCCTAATAGGGGGGCCGCCACCGGGGAGCTGTTTTTT. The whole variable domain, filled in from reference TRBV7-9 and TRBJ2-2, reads DTGVSQNPRHKITKRGQNVTFRCDPISEHNRLYWYRQTLGQGPEFLTYFQNEAQLEKSRLLSDRFSAERPKGSFSTLEIQRTEQGDSAMYLCASTPNRGAATGELFFGEGSRLTVL.

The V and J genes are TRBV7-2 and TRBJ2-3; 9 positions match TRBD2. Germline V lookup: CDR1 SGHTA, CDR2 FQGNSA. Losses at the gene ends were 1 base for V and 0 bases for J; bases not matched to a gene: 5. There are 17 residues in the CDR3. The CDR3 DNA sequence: TGTGCCAGCAGCTTAGGGGAGCGGGGGGCTAGCACAGATACGCAGTATTTT. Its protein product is CASSLGERGASTDTQYF.

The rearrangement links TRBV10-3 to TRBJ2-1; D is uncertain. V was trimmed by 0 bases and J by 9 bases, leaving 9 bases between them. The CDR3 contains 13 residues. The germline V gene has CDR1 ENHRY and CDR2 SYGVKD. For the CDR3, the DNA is TGTGCCATCAGTGAGTCGATAGGGCTTGAGCAGTTCTTC. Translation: CAISESIGLEQFF.

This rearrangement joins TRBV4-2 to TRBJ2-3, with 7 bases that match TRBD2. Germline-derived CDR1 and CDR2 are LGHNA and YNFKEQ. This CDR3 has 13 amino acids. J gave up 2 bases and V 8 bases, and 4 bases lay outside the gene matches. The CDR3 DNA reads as TGTGCCAGCGCGGGGGAAGTCACAGATACGCAGTATTTT. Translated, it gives CASAGEVTDTQYF.

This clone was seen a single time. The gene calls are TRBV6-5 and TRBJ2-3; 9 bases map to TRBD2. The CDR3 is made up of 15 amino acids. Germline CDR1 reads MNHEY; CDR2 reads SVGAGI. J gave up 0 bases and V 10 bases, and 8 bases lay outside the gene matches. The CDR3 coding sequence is TGTGCCACCATACTTAGCGGGGGTAGCACAGATACGCAGTATTTT. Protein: CATILSGGSTDTQYF.

The CDR3, as DNA: TGTGCCAGCAGCGAGCAGGGGTGGGGTGAAAAACTGTTTTTT. Translating it yields CASSEQGWGEKLFF. The rearrangement uses TRBV9 and TRBJ1-4; possible D gene TRBD1, 6 bases. Trimming shortened V by 3 bases and J by 7 bases, and 13 bases separated the two germline ends. The CDR3 has 14 residues. Germline-derived CDR1 and CDR2 are SGDLS and YYNGEE. The variable domain in full, completed from reference TRBV9 and TRBJ1-4, reads DSGVTQTPKHLITATGQRVTLRCSPRSGDLSVYWYQQSLDQGLQFLIQYYNGEERAKGNILERFSAQQFPDLHSELNLSSLELGDSALYFCASSEQGWGEKLFFGSGTQLSVL.

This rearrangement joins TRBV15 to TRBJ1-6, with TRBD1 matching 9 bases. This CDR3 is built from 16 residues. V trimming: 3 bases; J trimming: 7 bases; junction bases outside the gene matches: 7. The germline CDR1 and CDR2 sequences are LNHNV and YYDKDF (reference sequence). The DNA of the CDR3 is TGTGCCACCAGCAGTCCAGGACAGGGGAGGAATTCACCCCTCCACTTT. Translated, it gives CATSSPGQGRNSPLHF.

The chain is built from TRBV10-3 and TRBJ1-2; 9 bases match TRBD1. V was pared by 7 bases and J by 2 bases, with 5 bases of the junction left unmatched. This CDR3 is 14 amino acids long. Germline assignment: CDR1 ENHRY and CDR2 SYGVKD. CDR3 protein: CAITQDRGNYGYTF. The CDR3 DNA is TGTGCCATCACTCAGGACAGGGGAAACTATGGCTACACCTTC.

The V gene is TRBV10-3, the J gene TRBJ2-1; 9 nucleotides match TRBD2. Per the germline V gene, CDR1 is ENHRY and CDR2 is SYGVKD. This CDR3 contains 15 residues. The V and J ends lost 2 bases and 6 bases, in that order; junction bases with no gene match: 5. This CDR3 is CAISEERGVRNEQFF. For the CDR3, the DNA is TGTGCCATCAGTGAGGAGCGGGGGGTTCGCAATGAGCAGTTCTTC.

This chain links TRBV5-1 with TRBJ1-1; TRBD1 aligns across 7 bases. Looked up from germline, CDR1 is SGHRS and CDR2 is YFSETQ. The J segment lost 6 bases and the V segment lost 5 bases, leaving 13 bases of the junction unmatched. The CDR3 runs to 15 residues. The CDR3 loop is CASRDLQGFDPEAFF. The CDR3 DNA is TGCGCCAGCAGAGACCTACAGGGGTTTGATCCTGAAGCTTTCTTT.

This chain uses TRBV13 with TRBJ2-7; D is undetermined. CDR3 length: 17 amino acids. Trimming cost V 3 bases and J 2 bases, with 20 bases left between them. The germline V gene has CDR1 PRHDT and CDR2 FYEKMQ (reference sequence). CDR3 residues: CASSFSLDNSPPYEQYF. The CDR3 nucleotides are TGTGCCAGCAGCTTTTCATTAGACAACTCCCCCCCCTACGAGCAGTACTTC. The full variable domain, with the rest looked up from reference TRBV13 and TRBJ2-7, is AAGVIQSPRHLIKEKRETATLKCYPIPRHDTVYWYQQGPGQDPQFLISFYEKMQSDKGSIPDRFSAQQFSDYHSELNMSSLELGDSALYFCASSFSLDNSPPYEQYFGPGTRLTVT.

CDR3 nucleotide sequence: TGTGCCAGCAGCTTGGCGGTCCCCCCCAACGAGCAGTACTTC. Protein sequence: CASSLAVPPNEQYF. The genes are TRBV5-4 and TRBJ2-7, with D unresolved. Trimming took off 0 bases at V and 5 bases at J, with 12 bases between the two ends. In germline, CDR1 is SGHNT, CDR2 YYREEE (reference sequence). There are 14 residues in the CDR3.

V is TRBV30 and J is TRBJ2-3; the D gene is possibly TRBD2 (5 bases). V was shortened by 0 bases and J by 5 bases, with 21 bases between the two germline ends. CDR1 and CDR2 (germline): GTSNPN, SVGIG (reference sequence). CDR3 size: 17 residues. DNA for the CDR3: TGTGCCTGGAGTGTAGGGAAGATCAGCGGAAGAAGAGATACGCAGTATTTT. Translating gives CAWSVGKISGRRDTQYF.

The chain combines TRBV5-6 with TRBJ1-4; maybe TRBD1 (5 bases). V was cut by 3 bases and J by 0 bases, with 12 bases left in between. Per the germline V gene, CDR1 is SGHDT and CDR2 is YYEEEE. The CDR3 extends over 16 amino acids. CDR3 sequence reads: CASSWGREATNEKLFF. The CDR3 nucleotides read TGTGCCAGCAGCTGGGGACGTGAGGCAACTAATGAAAAACTGTTTTTT.

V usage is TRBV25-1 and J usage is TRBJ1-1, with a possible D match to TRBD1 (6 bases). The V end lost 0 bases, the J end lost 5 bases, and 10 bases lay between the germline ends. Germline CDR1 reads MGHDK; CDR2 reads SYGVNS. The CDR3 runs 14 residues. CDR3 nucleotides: TGTGCCAGCAGTGAATATCAGGGGCGGACTGAAGCTTTCTTT. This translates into CASSEYQGRTEAFF.